This TCR beta chain emerged from a study of breast tumors, draining lymph nodes, adjacent tissues. TCRdb called the multiplex PCR reads again in MiXCR, with one record for every CDR3 protein. This sample has approximately 22,000 distinct CDR3 sequences, with less than 35% found just once. Study-level results: Data only fit, rather than demonstrated, lymph node origin of most tumor T cells. Tumors had less TCR diversity than lymph nodes, more than nontumor tissue. Luminal-like breast cancer showed significantly greater tumor-nontumor repertoire similarity than basal-like breast cancer did.

This clonotype occurred many times. Its target is unknown. This receptor was taken from a female donor with breast cancer. Some clones in this sample may be carry-over from other donors' samples. Sequencing was performed on breast tumor tissue.

The chain's CDR3 is CASSQAGVGETQYF. The CDR3 DNA reads as TGTGCCAGCAGCCAAGCAGGGGTCGGGGAGACCCAGTACTTC. The chain is built from TRBV3-1 and TRBJ2-5; tentative D call: TRBD1 (6 bases). Germline CDR1 LGHDT, CDR2 YNNKEL (reference sequence). The CDR3 is made up of 14 amino acids. V lost 1 base, J lost 5 bases, and 11 bases lay in between.